A few counts support the clone carrying this T cell receptor (beta chain). The V end lost 3 bases, the J end lost 6 bases, and 14 bases lay between the germline ends. Per the germline V gene, CDR1 is MRHNA and CDR2 is SNTAGT. The CDR3 loop spans 14 amino acids. In TCRdb, the RT-PCR reads were re-called with MiXCR into one record per CDR3 protein. The sample carries 300,000 to 350,000 distinct CDR3 sequences, 21% recorded once. The data are from a study of response to subunit inactivated influenza vaccine. The chain uses TRBV6-4 and TRBJ1-1, with D maybe TRBD1 (5 bases). This sample comprised PBMCs from blood, obtained less than 22 months after vaccination. The sequence derives from a man in his fifties or sixties who received an inactivated influenza vaccine. CDR3 nucleotides: TGTGCCAGCAGTGAATTTTCAGGGAGCGCTGAAGCTTTCTTT. This sequence encodes CASSEFSGSAEAFF.